One T cell receptor (beta chain) is described in this entry. This sample is drawn from a study of blood T cell repertoires in COVID-19. Using immunoSEQ multiplex PCR, the repertoire was profiled, and TCRdb retains in-frame clones only, with some absent. The profile covers 50,000 to 60,000 clones, with 90% to 95% appearing a single time and around 9.7% taken by the ten largest. This clonotype originated in a woman at least 80 years old with acute or convalescent COVID-19. Sequenced input: peripheral blood.

The CDR3 sequence is CASSVNRASGTSYEQYF. The DNA of the CDR3 is TGTGCCAGCAGTGTAAATCGGGCTAGCGGAACCTCCTACGAGCAGTACTTC. The J gene is TRBJ2-7, the V gene TRBV6-1; 7 bases map to TRBD2. CDR3 length: 17 amino acids. Germline V gene data show CDR1 as MNHNS and CDR2 as SASEGT. J lost 0 bases, V lost 4 bases, and 12 bases had no gene match.